Each of the 10 T cell receptor beta chains below was sequenced from the same sample in a study of CXCR3-negative and CXCR3-positive naive CD8 T cells (dated by TCRdb to between 2018 and 2021). Points the paper makes about the study in general: TRB CDR3s from CXCR3-positive naive cells showed higher hydrophobicity (lower Kidera factor 4), lower energy, and higher strength and volume indices than CXCR3-negative naive cells.

TCRdb names NextSeq 550 as the instrument used. The Human TCR Profiling Kit (MiLaboratory) was used to prepare UMI-labeled 5' RACE TRB cDNA libraries. TCRdb reprocessed the public reads and reports one entry per CDR3 protein sequence, without DNA. This sample's table carries some 68,000 distinct CDR3 sequences. The top ten hold around 4.8% of the sample. For these TCRs, the target antigens are not known. The sequencing sample was made of naive CXCR3+ CD8+ T cells from blood. Explained via the paper, the cell subset or site label denotes: CD45RO-CCR7+CD27+CD95- naive CD8+ T cells expressing CXCR3 (TNR3+). These receptors came from a human donor in good health. Some clones in this sample may be carry-over from other donors' samples.

The chain carries TRBV5-1 and TRBJ2-1. Germline V CDR1 and CDR2: SGHRS, YFSETQ. This CDR3 is 14 amino acids long. The CDR3 region is CASSLETTYNEQFF. Drawing the rest from reference TRBV5-1 and TRBJ2-1, the complete variable domain is KAGVTQTPRYLIKTRGQQVTLSCSPISGHRSVSWYQQTPGQGLQFLFEYFSETQRNKGNFPGRFSGRQFSNSRSEMNVSTLELGDSALYLCASSLETTYNEQFFGPGTRLTVL.

The chain is built from TRBV14 and TRBJ2-7; TCRdb proposes TRBD1, but this gene call is untestable without DNA. Germline V gene sequence: CDR1 SGHDN, CDR2 FVKESK. This CDR3 region has 14 residues. The CDR3 loop reads CASSQAGTGYEQYF.

This chain uses TRBV29-1 with TRBJ1-2; TCRdb's assignment of TRBD1 cannot be checked, as there is no DNA. The CDR3 runs to 14 residues. The V gene's germline CDR1 is SQVTM and CDR2 ANQGSEA. CDR3 sequence reads: CSVDPWDRSYGYTF.

The CDR3: CSVERYLGSNTEAFF. The chain is built from TRBV29-1 and TRBJ1-1. CDR3 length: 15 amino acids. CDR1 and CDR2 (germline): SQVTM, ANQGSEA. Full variable domain (rest looked up from reference TRBV29-1 and TRBJ1-1): SAVISQKPSRDICQRGTSLTIQCQVDSQVTMMFWYRQQPGQSLTLIATANQGSEATYESGFVIDKFPISRPNLTFSTLTVSNMSPEDSSIYLCSVERYLGSNTEAFFGQGTRLTVV.

The chain joins TRBV15 to TRBJ1-1; the D gene TCRdb calls, TRBD1, cannot be checked with no DNA. Germline lookup yields CDR1 LNHNV and CDR2 YYDKDF (reference sequence). CDR3 length equals 14 residues. CDR3 protein: CATSRKGVGTEAFF.

This chain joins TRBV6-4 and TRBJ2-1. CDR3 length: 12 amino acids. Germline CDR1 and CDR2: MRHNA and SNTAGT. CDR3 residues: CASSDGVGEQFF.

The chain combines TRBV7-2 with TRBJ2-3; TCRdb indicates TRBD1, and absent DNA this call remains unverified. The CDR3 sequence is 17 residues long. Germline V gene data show CDR1 as SGHTA and CDR2 as FQGNSA. CDR3 loop: CASSSPWAGTEPDTQYF.

The V gene is TRBV7-9, the J gene TRBJ2-7. The germline V gene encodes CDR1 SEHNR and CDR2 FQNEAQ (reference sequence). This CDR3 contains 14 residues. CDR3 in amino acids: CASSLEAGLWEQYF.

The rearrangement uses TRBV20-1 and TRBJ1-1; with no DNA, the TCRdb D assignment of TRBD1 cannot be verified. The germline V gene encodes CDR1 DFQATT and CDR2 SNEGSKA (reference sequence). This CDR3 contains 15 residues. CDR3 residues: CSARLPDRSNTEAFF.

The chain combines TRBV2 with TRBJ2-1; with no DNA, the TCRdb D assignment of TRBD1 cannot be verified. Germline V gene sequence: CDR1 SNHLY, CDR2 FYNNEI. CDR3 length: 14 residues. CDR3 loop: CASSGQGADVEQFF. The whole variable domain, filled in from reference TRBV2 and TRBJ2-1, reads EPEVTQTPSHQVTQMGQEVILRCVPISNHLYFYWYRQILGQKVEFLVSFYNNEISEKSEIFDDQFSVERPDGSNFTLKIRSTKLEDSAMYFCASSGQGADVEQFFGPGTRLTVL.